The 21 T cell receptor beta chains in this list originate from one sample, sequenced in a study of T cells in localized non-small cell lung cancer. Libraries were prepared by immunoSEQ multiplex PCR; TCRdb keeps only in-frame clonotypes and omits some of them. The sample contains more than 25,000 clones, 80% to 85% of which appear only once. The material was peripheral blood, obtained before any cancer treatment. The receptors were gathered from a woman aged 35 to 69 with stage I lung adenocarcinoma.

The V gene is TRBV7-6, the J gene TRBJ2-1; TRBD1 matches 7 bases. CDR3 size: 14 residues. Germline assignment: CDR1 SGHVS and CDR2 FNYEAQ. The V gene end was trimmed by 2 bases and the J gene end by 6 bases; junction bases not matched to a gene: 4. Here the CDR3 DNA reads TGTGCCAGCAGCTTATCGACAGGGACCAATGAGCAGTTCTTC. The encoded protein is CASSLSTGTNEQFF. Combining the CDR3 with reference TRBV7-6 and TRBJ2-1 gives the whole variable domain GAGVSQSPRYKVTKRGQDVALRCDPISGHVSLYWYRQALGQGPEFLTYFNYEAQQDKSGLPNDRFSAERPEGSISTLTIQRTEQRDSAMYRCASSLSTGTNEQFFGPGTRLTVL.

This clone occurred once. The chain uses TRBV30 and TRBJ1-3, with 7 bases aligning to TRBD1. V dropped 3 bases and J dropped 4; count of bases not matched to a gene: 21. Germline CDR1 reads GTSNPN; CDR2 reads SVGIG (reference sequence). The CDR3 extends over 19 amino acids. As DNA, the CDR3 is TGTGCCTGGAGGATGTACCGGGACAGACAACTCGTAGGGGGAAACACCATATATTTT. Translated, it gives CAWRMYRDRQLVGGNTIYF.

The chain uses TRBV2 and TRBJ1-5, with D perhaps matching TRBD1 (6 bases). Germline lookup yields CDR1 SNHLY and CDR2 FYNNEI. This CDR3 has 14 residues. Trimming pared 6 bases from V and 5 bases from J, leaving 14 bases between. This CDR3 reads CASRWEGEDQPQHF. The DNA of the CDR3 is TGTGCCAGCAGATGGGAGGGGGAGGATCAGCCCCAGCATTTT.

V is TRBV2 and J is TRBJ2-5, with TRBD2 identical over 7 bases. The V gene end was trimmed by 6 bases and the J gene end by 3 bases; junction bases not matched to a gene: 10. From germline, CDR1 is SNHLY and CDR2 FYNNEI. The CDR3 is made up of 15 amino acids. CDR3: CASSYNGGSEETQYF. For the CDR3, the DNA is TGTGCCAGCAGCTACAACGGGGGGTCCGAAGAGACCCAGTACTTC.

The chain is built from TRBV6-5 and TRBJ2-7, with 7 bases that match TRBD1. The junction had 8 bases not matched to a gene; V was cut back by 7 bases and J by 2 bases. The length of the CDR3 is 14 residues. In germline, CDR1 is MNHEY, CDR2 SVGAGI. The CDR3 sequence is CASTRDRPPYEQYF. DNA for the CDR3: TGTGCCAGCACCCGGGACAGACCACCCTACGAGCAGTACTTC.

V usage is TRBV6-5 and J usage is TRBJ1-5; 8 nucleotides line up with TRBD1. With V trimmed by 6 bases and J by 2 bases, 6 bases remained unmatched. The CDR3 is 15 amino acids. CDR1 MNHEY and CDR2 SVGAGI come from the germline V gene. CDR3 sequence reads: CASSPSDRGNQPQHF. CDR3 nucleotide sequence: TGTGCCAGCAGCCCCTCGGACAGGGGCAATCAGCCCCAGCATTTT.

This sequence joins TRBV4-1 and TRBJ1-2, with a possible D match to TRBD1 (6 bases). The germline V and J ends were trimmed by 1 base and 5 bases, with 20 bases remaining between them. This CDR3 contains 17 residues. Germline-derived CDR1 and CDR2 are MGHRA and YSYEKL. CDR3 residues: CASSQAHARGLGYGYTF. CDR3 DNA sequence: TGCGCCAGCAGCCAAGCCCACGCCAGGGGATTGGGGTATGGCTACACCTTC.

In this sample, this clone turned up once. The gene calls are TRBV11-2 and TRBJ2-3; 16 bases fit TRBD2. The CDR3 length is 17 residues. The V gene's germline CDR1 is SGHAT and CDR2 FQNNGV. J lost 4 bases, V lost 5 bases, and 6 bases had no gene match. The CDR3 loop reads CASSRGLAGGRPDTQYF. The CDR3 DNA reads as TGTGCCAGCAGCCGGGGACTAGCGGGGGGGCGGCCAGATACGCAGTATTTT.

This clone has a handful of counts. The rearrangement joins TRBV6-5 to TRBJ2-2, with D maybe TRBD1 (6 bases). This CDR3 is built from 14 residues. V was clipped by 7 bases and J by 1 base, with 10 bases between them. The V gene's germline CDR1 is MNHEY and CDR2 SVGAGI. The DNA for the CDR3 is TGTGCCAGCAACCGAGGGGGGAACACCGGGGAGCTGTTTTTT. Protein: CASNRGGNTGELFF.

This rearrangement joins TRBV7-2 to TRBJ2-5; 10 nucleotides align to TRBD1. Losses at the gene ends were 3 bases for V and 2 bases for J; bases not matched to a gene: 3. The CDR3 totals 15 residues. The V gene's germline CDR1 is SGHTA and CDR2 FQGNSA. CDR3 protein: CASSFDRGRQETQYF. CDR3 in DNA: TGTGCCAGCAGCTTCGACAGGGGGCGGCAAGAGACCCAGTACTTC.

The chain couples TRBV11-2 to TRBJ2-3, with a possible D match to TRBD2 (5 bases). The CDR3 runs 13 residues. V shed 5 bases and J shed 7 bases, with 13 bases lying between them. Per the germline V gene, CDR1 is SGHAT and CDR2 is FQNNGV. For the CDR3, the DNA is TGTGCCAGCAGCCTCCCCCCGGGGAATACGCAGTATTTT. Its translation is CASSLPPGNTQYF.

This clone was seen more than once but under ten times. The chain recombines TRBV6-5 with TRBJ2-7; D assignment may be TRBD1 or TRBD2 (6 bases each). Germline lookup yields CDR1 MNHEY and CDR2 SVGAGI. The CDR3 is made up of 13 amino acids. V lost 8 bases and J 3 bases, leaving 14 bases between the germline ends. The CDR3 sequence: CASGPGAVYEQYF. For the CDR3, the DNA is TGTGCCAGCGGTCCGGGGGCCGTCTACGAGCAGTACTTC.

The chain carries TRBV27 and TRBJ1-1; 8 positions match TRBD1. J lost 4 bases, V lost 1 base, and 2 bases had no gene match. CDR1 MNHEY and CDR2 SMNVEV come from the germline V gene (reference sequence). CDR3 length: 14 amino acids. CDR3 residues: CASSLFDRGTEAFF. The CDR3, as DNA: TGTGCCAGCAGTTTATTCGACAGGGGCACTGAAGCTTTCTTT.

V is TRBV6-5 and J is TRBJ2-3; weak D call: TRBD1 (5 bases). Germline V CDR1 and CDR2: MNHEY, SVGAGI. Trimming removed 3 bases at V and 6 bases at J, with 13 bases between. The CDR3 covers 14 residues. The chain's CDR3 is CASSYFQGGDTQYF. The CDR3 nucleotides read TGTGCCAGCAGTTATTTTCAGGGTGGGGATACGCAGTATTTT.

The CDR3 coding sequence is TGTGCCAGCAGTTACTTGGGGGGCGACTATGGCTACACCTTC. This sequence encodes CASSYLGGDYGYTF. V usage is TRBV6-5 and J usage is TRBJ1-2, with a tentative D call TRBD1 (6 bases). This CDR3 has 14 residues. Per the germline V gene, CDR1 is MNHEY and CDR2 is SVGAGI. Trimming took off 1 base at V and 3 bases at J, with 9 bases between the two ends.

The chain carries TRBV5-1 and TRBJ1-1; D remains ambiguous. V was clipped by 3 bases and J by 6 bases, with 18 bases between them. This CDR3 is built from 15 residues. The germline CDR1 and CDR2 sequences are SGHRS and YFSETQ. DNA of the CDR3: TGCGCCAGCAGCTCGGACCCACTTGTCGGTGCTGAAGCTTTCTTT. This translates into CASSSDPLVGAEAFF.

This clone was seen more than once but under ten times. CDR3 nucleotides: TGTGCCAGCAGCCTTAATGACAGGGGGGGGGAAAAACTGTTTTTT. Its protein is CASSLNDRGGEKLFF. The chain is built from TRBV4-2 and TRBJ1-4; 9 bases are shared with TRBD1. J lost 8 bases, V lost 4 bases, and 8 bases had no gene match. This CDR3 is built from 15 residues. CDR1 LGHNA and CDR2 YNFKEQ come from the germline V gene.

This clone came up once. Here the CDR3 DNA reads TGTGCCAGCAGCCCCCGTAGCTCCTATAATTCACCCCTCCACTTT. It codes for CASSPRSSYNSPLHF. This chain uses TRBV7-9 with TRBJ1-6; D ambiguous. This CDR3 is 15 amino acids long. Germline V CDR1 and CDR2: SEHNR, FQNEAQ (reference sequence). V was trimmed by 5 bases and J by 0 bases, leaving 8 bases between them.

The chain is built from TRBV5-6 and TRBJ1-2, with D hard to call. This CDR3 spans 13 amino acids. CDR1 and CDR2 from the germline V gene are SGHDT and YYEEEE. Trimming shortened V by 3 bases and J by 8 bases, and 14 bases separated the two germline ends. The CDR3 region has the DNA TGTGCCAGCAGCTCCGCCAGCCTCAGAGGCTACACCTTC. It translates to CASSSASLRGYTF.

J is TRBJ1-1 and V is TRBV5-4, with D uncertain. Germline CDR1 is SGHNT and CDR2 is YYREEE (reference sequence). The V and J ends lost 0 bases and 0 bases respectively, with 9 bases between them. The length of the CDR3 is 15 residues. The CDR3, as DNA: TGTGCCAGCAGCTTGGGAGGGCTCATGAACACTGAAGCTTTCTTT. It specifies CASSLGGLMNTEAFF.

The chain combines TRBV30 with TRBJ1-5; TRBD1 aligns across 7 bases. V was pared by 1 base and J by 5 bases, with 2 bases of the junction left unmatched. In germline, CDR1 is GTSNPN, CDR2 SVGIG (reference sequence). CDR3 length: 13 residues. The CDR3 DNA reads TGTGCCTGGAGTGGGGACAGATATCAGCCCCAGCATTTT. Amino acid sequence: CAWSGDRYQPQHF.